This T cell receptor beta chain is drawn from a study of graft-versus-host responses after intestinal transplantation. Study-wide background: Recipients had multivisceral, liver-intestinal, or isolated intestinal transplants. Once they had received anti-thymocyte globulin induction, all recipients took tacrolimus and steroids for about 3 years.

Sequencing was performed with immunoSEQ multiplex PCR; in TCRdb, only in-frame clones are kept and a portion is missing. The top ten hold 0.23% of the sample, which has about 110,000 clones, approximately 94% seen once. There are a few counts of this clone. Its antigen is currently unknown. Study-level results: GvH clones were found in recipient marrow; some appeared first in ileum or blood.

The CDR3 runs to 14 residues. Germline CDR1 is SGHRS and CDR2 is YFSETQ. Deletions cut 6 bases from V and 4 bases from J, with 15 bases between. The genes are TRBV5-1 and TRBJ2-3; D is unresolved. The sequence was collected from a human donor who was the organ donor for an intestinal transplant. This material consisted of unstimulated CD4+ T cells sorted from spleen or lymph node cells, taken before transplant. The CDR3: CASKRRYVPDTQYF. The CDR3 DNA is TGCGCCAGCAAGCGTAGATACGTACCAGATACGCAGTATTTT.